These 30 T cell receptor beta chains came from one sample sequenced in a study of glioma-infiltrating T cells after dendritic cell vaccination. Profiling relied on immunoSEQ multiplex PCR, and the TCRdb table lists in-frame clones only, not all of them. The profile covers more than 85,000 clones, with about 85% appearing a single time and around 2.9% taken by the ten largest. This specimen consisted of blood, obtained before dendritic cell vaccination. The receptor set was obtained from a human donor with glioblastoma.

The chain has TRBV4-1 and TRBJ2-2; 8 positions match TRBD1. Per germline, CDR1 MGHRA and CDR2 YSYEKL. The CDR3 is 18 residues long. J was trimmed by 1 base and V by 2 bases; bases with no gene match: 9. CDR3 loop: CASSQRVSGQGNTGELFF. The CDR3 DNA reads as TGCGCCAGCAGCCAACGAGTGAGTGGACAGGGGAACACCGGGGAGCTGTTTTTT.

The gene calls are TRBV10-3 and TRBJ2-5, with 7 bases lining up with TRBD1. The CDR3 extends over 15 amino acids. CDR1 and CDR2 from the germline V gene are ENHRY and SYGVKD. V trimming: 3 bases; J trimming: 6 bases; junction bases outside the gene matches: 10. As DNA, the CDR3 is TGTGCCATCAGTGACGAGGGGGCCAACTCCCAGACCCAGTACTTC. It specifies CAISDEGANSQTQYF.

This chain uses TRBV29-1 with TRBJ1-2; possibly TRBD1 for D (5 bases). The CDR3 extends over 13 amino acids. In germline, CDR1 is SQVTM, CDR2 ANQGSEA. The CDR3 DNA sequence: TGCAGTGCCGGAGGGTGGGGCGCGGACGGCTACACCTTC. This gives the protein CSAGGWGADGYTF.

This chain links TRBV20-1 with TRBJ2-5; D possibly corresponds to TRBD1 (6 bases). V lost 2 bases and J lost 5, with 6 bases in between. The CDR3 is made up of 11 amino acids. Germline lookup yields CDR1 DFQATT and CDR2 SNEGSKA (reference sequence). The CDR3 here is CSARQGETQYF. The CDR3 DNA is TGCAGTGCTAGACAGGGGGAGACCCAGTACTTC.

J is TRBJ2-6 and V is TRBV6-5; TRBD1 is a possible D gene (5 bases). Per the germline V gene, CDR1 is MNHEY and CDR2 is SVGAGI. Trimming removed 2 bases at V and 0 bases at J, with 8 bases between. The CDR3 is made up of 16 amino acids. CDR3 coding DNA: TGTGCCAGCAGTTACCAGGGTTTCTCTGGGGCCAACGTCCTGACTTTC. Amino acid sequence: CASSYQGFSGANVLTF.

The J gene is TRBJ2-4, the V gene TRBV5-1; perhaps TRBD1 as D (6 bases). CDR3 length equals 15 residues. V was pared by 4 bases and J by 2 bases, with 13 bases between. CDR1 is SGHRS, CDR2 YFSETQ, per germline. The CDR3 nucleotides are TGCGCCAGCAGCCCACTGCAGGGGTCCAAAAACATTCAGTACTTC. Its translation is CASSPLQGSKNIQYF.

The chain couples TRBV6-1 to TRBJ1-2, with 10 positions matching TRBD1. With V trimmed by 10 bases and J by 6 bases, 5 bases remained unmatched. This CDR3 has 12 amino acids. Germline V gives CDR1 MNHNS, CDR2 SASEGT. Here the CDR3 reads CAIRDRGDGYTF. The CDR3, as DNA: TGTGCCATCCGGGACAGGGGTGATGGCTACACCTTC.

This chain uses TRBV11-3 with TRBJ1-2; the D is unclear. The CDR3 runs 17 residues. V was trimmed by 0 bases and J by 4 bases, leaving 18 bases between them. Germline V gives CDR1 SGHNT, CDR2 YENEEA. CDR3 in amino acids: CASSLDRVGRLRYGYTF. The CDR3 DNA is TGTGCCAGCAGCTTAGATCGCGTAGGCAGACTCCGCTATGGCTACACCTTC.

The chain employs TRBV5-1 and TRBJ2-5; weak D call: TRBD2 (7 bases). Germline V lookup: CDR1 SGHRS, CDR2 YFSETQ. Trimming took off 4 bases at V and 5 bases at J, with 12 bases between the two ends. The CDR3 length is 13 residues. The CDR3 coding sequence is TGCGCCAGCAGCAAGGAGGGGGGGGAGACCCAGTACTTC. It encodes CASSKEGGETQYF.

V and J are TRBV5-1 and TRBJ2-2; 9 positions agree with TRBD1. Germline assignment: CDR1 SGHRS and CDR2 YFSETQ. The CDR3 is 17 amino acids. V lost 3 bases, J lost 1 base, and 7 bases stayed unmatched. CDR3 sequence: CASSSDRGMGNTGELFF. DNA of the CDR3: TGCGCCAGCAGCTCGGACAGGGGTATGGGGAACACCGGGGAGCTGTTTTTT.

This rearrangement joins TRBV7-9 to TRBJ2-7, with 7 bases lining up with TRBD1. The CDR3 spans 18 residues. Germline lookup yields CDR1 SEHNR and CDR2 FQNEAQ (reference sequence). V was clipped by 4 bases and J by 0 bases; unmatched bases: 15. CDR3 nucleotide sequence: TGTGCCAGCAGCTCCCAAGGGGGCGAACTCTTGGGCTCCTACGAGCAGTACTTC. Translated: CASSSQGGELLGSYEQYF. Full variable domain (outside the CDR3, taken from reference TRBV7-9 and TRBJ2-7): DTGVSQNPRHKITKRGQNVTFRCDPISEHNRLYWYRQTLGQGPEFLTYFQNEAQLEKSRLLSDRFSAERPKGSFSTLEIQRTEQGDSAMYLCASSSQGGELLGSYEQYFGPGTRLTVT.

The chain has TRBV4-1 and TRBJ1-2; 7 bases are a match to TRBD1. The CDR3 is made up of 16 amino acids. J was trimmed by 5 bases and V by 0 bases; bases with no gene match: 9. Germline V gene sequence: CDR1 MGHRA, CDR2 YSYEKL. The CDR3 loop reads CASSQDWRGRRYGYTF. As DNA, the CDR3 is TGCGCCAGCAGCCAAGATTGGAGGGGGCGTAGGTATGGCTACACCTTC.

The chain uses TRBV6-5 and TRBJ1-5, with a possible D match to TRBD1 (5 bases). This CDR3 is 14 amino acids long. Germline V gene data show CDR1 as MNHEY and CDR2 as SVGAGI. The V end was cut by 4 bases, the J end by 6 bases, with 13 bases between. In nucleotides, the CDR3 is TGTGCCAGCAGTTCGGGGGAGTCCAGTCAGCCCCAGCATTTT. Encoded protein: CASSSGESSQPQHF.

Only one count was recorded for this clone. The CDR3 here is CASSEGGTGKYEQYF. In DNA form, the CDR3 reads TGTGCCAGCAGTGAAGGCGGGACAGGGAAATACGAGCAGTACTTC. This chain joins TRBV2 and TRBJ2-7; 9 positions match TRBD1. The CDR3 contains 15 residues. The germline V gene encodes CDR1 SNHLY and CDR2 FYNNEI. J lost 4 bases, V lost 1 base, and 5 bases had no gene match.

The V and J genes are TRBV9 and TRBJ2-7, with a tentative D call TRBD2 (6 bases). V was trimmed by 4 bases and J by 6 bases, leaving 17 bases between them. CDR3 length: 14 amino acids. CDR1 is SGDLS and CDR2 is YYNGEE in the germline V gene. CDR3 amino acids: CASSQFGSNSEQYF. CDR3 bases: TGTGCCAGCAGCCAATTCGGGAGTAACTCCGAGCAGTACTTC.

V usage is TRBV14 and J usage is TRBJ2-6; 8 bases fit TRBD1. The J segment lost 0 bases and the V segment lost 3 bases, leaving 16 bases of the junction unmatched. CDR1 is SGHDN, CDR2 FVKESK, per germline. The CDR3 has 21 amino acids. For the CDR3, the DNA is TGTGCCAGCAGCCACGCCCTTGGAGCAGGGGGCCTATTCTCTGGGGCCAACGTCCTGACTTTC. Protein sequence: CASSHALGAGGLFSGANVLTF.

This chain connects TRBV11-3 to TRBJ2-3; 8 bases line up with TRBD2. The V and J ends lost 5 bases and 4 bases, in that order; junction bases with no gene match: 17. The CDR3 is made up of 18 amino acids. The germline V gene has CDR1 SGHNT and CDR2 YENEEA. The CDR3 bases are TGTGCCAGCAGCCCGCTAGGGTTCGGCGGGAGGATTTCAGATACGCAGTATTTT. This translates into CASSPLGFGGRISDTQYF.

This chain connects TRBV29-1 to TRBJ2-3; 9 bases fit TRBD1. Per germline, CDR1 SQVTM and CDR2 ANQGSEA. The CDR3 has 10 residues. In nucleotides, the CDR3 is TGCAGTGGACAGGGGATAACGCAGTATTTT. Protein product: CSGQGITQYF.

The chain combines TRBV6-1 with TRBJ1-4, with 8 bases lining up with TRBD1. V dropped 5 bases and J dropped 8; count of bases not matched to a gene: 4. The length of the CDR3 is 13 residues. The germline V gene has CDR1 MNHNS and CDR2 SASEGT. Here the CDR3 DNA reads TGTGCCAGCAGTATGACAGGGGACGAAAAACTGTTTTTT. Its translation: CASSMTGDEKLFF.

The chain has TRBV27 and TRBJ2-7, with TRBD2 matching 8 bases. The germline V gene has CDR1 MNHEY and CDR2 SMNVEV (reference sequence). The CDR3 length is 13 residues. The junction had 8 bases not matched to a gene; V was cut back by 7 bases and J by 6 bases. The CDR3: CASTSGGDAEQYF. The DNA for the CDR3 is TGTGCCAGCACCTCCGGGGGGGACGCCGAGCAGTACTTC.

This clone was counted a few times. The J gene is TRBJ2-2, the V gene TRBV7-2, with a possible D match to TRBD2 (6 bases). The CDR3 is 19 amino acids. The ends were cut back, 1 base at V and 5 bases at J, with 23 bases in the middle. Germline loops: CDR1 SGHTA, CDR2 FQGNSA. The CDR3 reads CASSLVFWAGGENTGELFF. The CDR3 coding sequence is TGTGCCAGCAGCTTAGTTTTTTGGGCGGGCGGGGAGAATACCGGGGAGCTGTTTTTT.

The chain links TRBV5-6 to TRBJ1-2; no clear D gene. Germline-derived CDR1 and CDR2 are SGHDT and YYEEEE. The CDR3 contains 13 residues. Trimming took off 2 bases at V and 8 bases at J, with 13 bases between the two ends. Here the CDR3 DNA reads TGTGCCAGCAGCTTAACTAGGTTGCTAGGCTACACCTTC. Translating gives CASSLTRLLGYTF.

This rearrangement joins TRBV5-4 to TRBJ2-7, with 8 positions matching TRBD2. V lost 4 bases to trimming and J lost 6 bases; unmatched junction nucleotides: 18. Germline assignment: CDR1 SGHNT and CDR2 YYREEE (reference sequence). The CDR3 contains 17 residues. The CDR3 DNA sequence: TGTGCCAGCAGCCAAGATGTGCGGGTGGACCGGGGGGGCGAGCAGTACTTC. Encoded protein: CASSQDVRVDRGGEQYF.

The chain employs TRBV5-4 and TRBJ1-1, with TRBD1 matching 7 bases. Trimming cost V 3 bases and J 3 bases; bases outside gene matches: 2. Germline CDR1 is SGHNT and CDR2 is YYREEE (reference sequence). This CDR3 is built from 13 residues. The CDR3 DNA reads TGTGCCAGCAGCTCTGGGACAGACACTGAAGCTTTCTTT. This translates into CASSSGTDTEAFF.

The chain recombines TRBV7-9 with TRBJ2-1; TRBD1 matches at 7 bases. The CDR3 length is 17 residues. The trim removed 2 bases at V and 9 bases at J, leaving 16 bases unmatched. CDR1 and CDR2 (germline): SEHNR, FQNEAQ (reference sequence). The CDR3 region is CASSLSRRGQGEGEQFF. The CDR3 DNA reads as TGTGCCAGCAGCTTATCGAGAAGGGGGCAGGGTGAGGGTGAGCAGTTCTTC.

V is TRBV2 and J is TRBJ1-4, with D hard to call. The CDR3 spans 11 residues. V shed 8 bases and J shed 4 bases, with 5 bases lying between them. Germline V CDR1 and CDR2: SNHLY, FYNNEI. The chain's CDR3 is CASLDNEKLFF. The CDR3 DNA is TGTGCCAGCCTAGATAATGAAAAACTGTTTTTT.

The chain combines TRBV14 with TRBJ2-1; 8 bases match TRBD1. In germline, CDR1 is SGHDN, CDR2 FVKESK. The CDR3 is 16 residues long. After removal of 4 bases from V and 4 bases from J, the junction contained 9 bases not matched to a gene. The CDR3 bases are TGTGCCAGCAGCCCATTGCCGGGACAGGATTACAATGAGCAGTTCTTC. The encoded protein is CASSPLPGQDYNEQFF.

The chain is built from TRBV5-4 and TRBJ2-1, with D possibly matching TRBD2 (6 bases). CDR3 length equals 11 residues. Per the germline V gene, CDR1 is SGHNT and CDR2 is YYREEE (reference sequence). Deletions cut 4 bases from V and 10 bases from J, with 9 bases between. CDR3 bases: TGTGCCAGCAGCCCGGGGGTGGAGCAGTTCTTC. It translates to CASSPGVEQFF.

The CDR3 spells CASSLVGDQPQHF. CDR3 bases: TGTGCCAGCAGCTTAGTCGGGGATCAGCCCCAGCATTTT. This sequence joins TRBV7-8 and TRBJ1-5; no firm D call. V was pared by 1 base and J by 5 bases, with 6 bases between. This CDR3 spans 13 amino acids. Germline lookup yields CDR1 SGHVS and CDR2 FQNEAQ. The complete variable domain, with remaining parts taken from reference TRBV7-8 and TRBJ1-5, reads GAGVSQSPRYKVAKRGQDVALRCDPISGHVSLFWYQQALGQGPEFLTYFQNEAQLDKSGLPSDRFFAERPEGSVSTLKIQRTQQEDSAVYLCASSLVGDQPQHFGDGTRLSIL.

The chain couples TRBV18 to TRBJ2-2; possibly TRBD1 for D (6 bases). CDR1 and CDR2 from the germline V gene are KGHSH and LQKENI. The germline V and J ends were trimmed by 6 bases and 7 bases, with 15 bases remaining between them. The length of the CDR3 is 14 residues. CDR3 nucleotide sequence: TGTGCCAGCTCTCAACAGGGTTATGGCGGGGAGCTGTTTTTT. Amino acid sequence: CASSQQGYGGELFF.